These 32 T cell receptor beta chains were all obtained from the same sample, sequenced in a study of CD8 T cells in ankylosing spondylitis. TCRdb passed the 5' RACE reads through MiXCR, listing each CDR3 protein once. The sample has under 250,000 distinct CDR3 sequences; roughly 32% are singletons. The sample taken for sequencing was blood, either unsorted or a sorted T cell fraction (not recorded which). The receptors here all came from a male donor with ankylosing spondylitis or in good health (not recorded which).

This clonotype was picked up many times. The genes are TRBV29-1 and TRBJ2-5; 7 nucleotides match TRBD2. The CDR3 loop spans 15 amino acids. V gave up 5 bases and J gave up 4 bases; unmatched junction bases: 13. Germline V gene sequence: CDR1 SQVTM, CDR2 ANQGSEA. CDR3 bases: TGCAGCGTTCGCGCTGGCGGGGGACCTGGAGAGACCCAGTACTTC. As protein: CSVRAGGGPGETQYF.

This clonotype was counted only a few times. This rearrangement joins TRBV27 to TRBJ2-3; 8 nucleotides line up with TRBD1. The V gene end was trimmed by 5 bases and the J gene end by 0 bases; junction bases not matched to a gene: 13. The CDR3 covers 18 residues. CDR1 and CDR2 (germline): MNHEY, SMNVEV (reference sequence). As DNA, the CDR3 is TGTGCCAGCAGTCGCCTCCCCGGACAGGGTCTTAGCACAGATACGCAGTATTTT. Its protein product is CASSRLPGQGLSTDTQYF.

In DNA, the CDR3 is TGCAGTGCTACCCTAGCGGGGGGGAGCTCCTACAATGAGCAGTTCTTC. Translation: CSATLAGGSSYNEQFF. This rearrangement joins TRBV20-1 to TRBJ2-1; 12 bases map to TRBD2. J was trimmed by 0 bases and V by 4 bases; bases with no gene match: 4. The CDR3 loop spans 16 amino acids. Germline CDR1 reads DFQATT; CDR2 reads SNEGSKA (reference sequence).

This clonotype has a handful of counts. V gene TRBV7-6 combines with J gene TRBJ2-7; TRBD2 aligns across 9 bases. CDR1 and CDR2 (germline): SGHVS, FNYEAQ. The CDR3 totals 16 residues. V trimming: 1 base; J trimming: 0 bases; junction bases outside the gene matches: 4. Here the CDR3 reads CASSLGVSGSSYEQYF. The DNA of the CDR3 is TGTGCCAGCAGCTTAGGGGTTAGCGGGAGCTCCTACGAGCAGTACTTC.

This rearrangement joins TRBV5-5 to TRBJ2-7; 8 bases fit TRBD2. CDR1 SGHKS and CDR2 YYEKEE come from the germline V gene (reference sequence). V lost 0 bases and J lost 2; bases outside the gene matches: 10. CDR3 length: 17 residues. CDR3 nucleotides: TGTGCCAGCAGCTTGGCGGGCGGGCGGGGGGATACCTACGAGCAGTACTTC. This encodes CASSLAGGRGDTYEQYF. Drawing the rest from reference TRBV5-5 and TRBJ2-7, the complete variable domain is DAGVTQSPTHLIKTRGQQVTLRCSPISGHKSVSWYQQVLGQGPQFIFQYYEKEERGRGNFPDRFSARQFPNYSSELNVNALLLGDSALYLCASSLAGGRGDTYEQYFGPGTRLTVT.

About this clonotype itself: This may be a read error, as it is one base from a much larger clone. The chain has TRBV12-3 or TRBV12-4 and TRBJ1-1; 9 bases are a match to TRBD1. The CDR3 is 14 amino acids. CDR3 in amino acids: CASKTGGLKTEAFF. The DNA of the CDR3 is TGTGCCAGCAAGACAGGGGGGTTGAAGACTGAAGCTTTCTTT.

This clonotype was seen a handful of times. This chain joins TRBV6-1 and TRBJ1-6; 10 bases align to TRBD1. This CDR3 has 19 residues. The V and J ends lost 7 bases and 10 bases, in that order; junction bases with no gene match: 22. Germline V gives CDR1 MNHNS, CDR2 SASEGT. CDR3 protein: CASTRTKTGGAYWVSPLHF. CDR3 DNA sequence: TGTGCCAGCACTCGAACTAAGACAGGGGGCGCTTATTGGGTCTCACCCCTCCACTTT.

In its sample, this clonotype was seen a few times. This chain uses TRBV24-1 with TRBJ2-5; no firm D call. CDR3 length: 12 amino acids. Germline CDR1 is KGHDR and CDR2 is SFDVKD. The V end lost 3 bases, the J end lost 5 bases, and 6 bases lay between the germline ends. For the CDR3, the DNA is TGTGCCACCAGTGATACGTGGGAGACCCAGTACTTC. It encodes CATSDTWETQYF.

This clonotype has just a few counts. The chain carries TRBV20-1 and TRBJ2-1, with 9 bases matching TRBD1. The CDR3 spans 14 residues. The junction had 9 bases not matched to a gene; V was cut back by 2 bases and J by 10 bases. In germline, CDR1 is DFQATT, CDR2 SNEGSKA (reference sequence). The DNA for the CDR3 is TGCAGTGCTAGACTCCGGGACAGGGCCCGGGAGCAGTTCTTC. It yields the protein CSARLRDRAREQFF.

This clonotype was observed a few times. This chain uses TRBV5-1 with TRBJ2-7; D may be TRBD2 (6 bases). Germline V CDR1 and CDR2: SGHRS, YFSETQ. The CDR3 runs 14 residues. V lost 1 base, J lost 1 base, and 9 bases lay in between. CDR3 sequence (DNA): TGCGCCAGCAGCTTGCCCGGGGGTTCCTACGAGCAGTACTTC. Its protein product is CASSLPGGSYEQYF.

This clonotype was detected a few times. This rearrangement joins TRBV2 to TRBJ2-6; D is perhaps TRBD1 or TRBD2 (5 bases each). Germline CDR1 is SNHLY and CDR2 is FYNNEI. This CDR3 has 18 residues. Trimming removed 1 base at V and 0 bases at J, with 13 bases between. CDR3 nucleotide sequence: TGTGCCAGCAGTGAAGGCGCAGGGAGAAGCTCTGGGGCCAACGTCCTGACTTTC. Encoded protein: CASSEGAGRSSGANVLTF.

Note on this clonotype: Relative to the germline gene, one junction end is altered; a read error may explain this. The V call is TRBV10-3, the J call TRBJ2-3; D unresolved. The CDR3 consists of 16 residues. Per the germline V gene, CDR1 is ENHRY and CDR2 is SYGVKD. The CDR3 bases are TGTGCCATCAGCGAGAATAGTCCTACGGTCACAGCTACGCAGTATTTT. Translating gives CAISENSPTVTATQYF.

The chain uses TRBV10-3 and TRBJ2-4; D is perhaps TRBD1 (7 bases). This CDR3 has 14 amino acids. V shed 2 bases and J shed 12 bases, with 17 bases lying between them. Germline V gene lookup returns CDR1 ENHRY and CDR2 SYGVKD. The CDR3 spells CAISEAKGGDSQYF. CDR3 sequence (DNA): TGTGCCATCAGTGAGGCCAAAGGAGGGGACAGTCAGTACTTC.

This chain joins TRBV18 and TRBJ2-5, with TRBD2 matching 7 bases. Per germline, CDR1 KGHSH and CDR2 LQKENI. CDR3 size: 14 residues. The V gene end was trimmed by 2 bases and the J gene end by 3 bases; junction bases not matched to a gene: 3. The CDR3 region is CASSPVLAEETQYF. CDR3 nucleotide sequence: TGTGCCAGCTCACCAGTTCTAGCGGAAGAGACCCAGTACTTC.

The CDR3 DNA sequence: TGTGCCAGCTCGACCGGGAGGGCGAACACCGGGGAGCTGTTTTTT. Translating gives CASSTGRANTGELFF. V and J are TRBV6-4 and TRBJ2-2, with TRBD2 identical over 8 bases. The germline V gene has CDR1 MRHNA and CDR2 SNTAGT. There are 15 residues in the CDR3. J gave up 0 bases and V 8 bases, and 5 bases lay outside the gene matches.

The rearrangement joins TRBV11-2 to TRBJ2-5; D possibly corresponds to TRBD1 (6 bases). This CDR3 is built from 14 residues. Germline-derived CDR1 and CDR2 are SGHAT and FQNNGV. The V and J ends lost 5 bases and 5 bases respectively, with 15 bases between them. The CDR3 loop reads CASSLGQLGETQYF. The CDR3 DNA follows: TGTGCCAGCAGCCTCGGACAGTTGGGGGAGACCCAGTACTTC.

This clonotype was counted only a few times. The chain links TRBV15 to TRBJ2-1; no clear D gene. The V and J ends lost 0 bases and 6 bases respectively, with 6 bases between them. CDR1 and CDR2 from the germline V gene are LNHNV and YYDKDF (reference sequence). The CDR3 sequence is 13 residues long. The CDR3 region is CATSRDRFNEQFF. The CDR3 region has the DNA TGTGCCACCAGCAGAGACAGGTTCAATGAGCAGTTCTTC.

V usage is TRBV20-1 and J usage is TRBJ1-2; D is uncertain. The CDR3 length is 14 residues. Trimming cost V 1 base and J 4 bases, with 13 bases left between them. The germline V gene has CDR1 DFQATT and CDR2 SNEGSKA (reference sequence). The CDR3 loop is CSARVIRDSYGYTF. CDR3 coding DNA: TGCAGTGCTAGAGTGATAAGGGATTCCTATGGCTACACCTTC.

The V and J genes are TRBV12-3 or TRBV12-4 and TRBJ1-5; possibly TRBD1 for D (6 bases). V was trimmed by 2 bases and J by 0 bases, leaving 14 bases between them. The CDR3 consists of 17 residues. The DNA of the CDR3 is TGTGCCAGCAGTTTAAGGGGGGGCCGTTCTAGCAATCAGCCCCAGCATTTT. Amino acid sequence: CASSLRGGRSSNQPQHF.

This clonotype has more than one count but fewer than ten. The rearrangement joins TRBV6-5 to TRBJ1-4; the D is unclear. Germline V lookup: CDR1 MNHEY, CDR2 SVGAGI. With 2 bases removed from V and 3 bases from J, the gap between germline ends came to 10 bases. The length of the CDR3 is 15 residues. CDR3 sequence: CASSYGEGSNEKLFF. The CDR3 nucleotides are TGTGCCAGCAGTTACGGAGAGGGATCTAATGAAAAACTGTTTTTT.

There are a few counts of this clonotype. CDR3 loop: CSARTGLNYYQETQYF. CDR3 sequence (DNA): TGCAGTGCTAGAACGGGACTCAACTACTACCAAGAGACCCAGTACTTC. This chain connects TRBV20-1 to TRBJ2-5, with D possibly being TRBD2 (6 bases). Germline CDR1 DFQATT, CDR2 SNEGSKA (reference sequence). With 2 bases removed from V and 0 bases from J, the gap between germline ends came to 16 bases. CDR3 size: 16 residues.

This chain links TRBV29-1 with TRBJ1-2; no firm D call. V lost 7 bases and J 8 bases, leaving 17 bases between the germline ends. Looked up from germline, CDR1 is SQVTM and CDR2 is ANQGSEA. The CDR3 totals 12 residues. The CDR3 region is CSGWRAGLGYTF. The CDR3 nucleotides read TGCAGCGGCTGGAGGGCGGGGTTGGGCTACACCTTC.

The chain joins TRBV4-2 to TRBJ2-7; D is unclear. This CDR3 is built from 14 residues. Germline loops: CDR1 LGHNA, CDR2 YNFKEQ. With 4 bases removed from V and 5 bases from J, the gap between germline ends came to 15 bases. The CDR3 sequence is CASSPIVNSDEQYF. The CDR3 DNA reads TGTGCCAGCAGCCCGATAGTGAATTCGGACGAGCAGTACTTC.

This clonotype was counted a few times. The chain carries TRBV20-1 and TRBJ2-2; D is perhaps TRBD1 (6 bases). Germline lookup yields CDR1 DFQATT and CDR2 SNEGSKA (reference sequence). CDR3 length: 15 residues. Deletions cut 1 base from V and 0 bases from J, with 9 bases between. The DNA for the CDR3 is TGCAGTGCTAGAGTCGGGACAACGAACACCGGGGAGCTGTTTTTT. This encodes CSARVGTTNTGELFF.

The genes are TRBV5-5 and TRBJ1-2; D gene unclear. V lost 4 bases and J lost 4, with 14 bases in between. Germline CDR1 is SGHKS and CDR2 is YYEKEE (reference sequence). CDR3 length: 14 residues. CDR3 loop: CASSTEGTSYGYTF. CDR3 DNA sequence: TGTGCCAGCAGCACCGAAGGTACCTCCTATGGCTACACCTTC.

A few counts support this clonotype. The V and J genes are TRBV12-3 or TRBV12-4 and TRBJ1-2; perhaps TRBD1 as D (6 bases). Trimming shortened V by 6 bases and J by 5 bases, and 13 bases separated the two germline ends. The CDR3 contains 13 residues. CDR3 sequence: CASSLDRSYGYTF. In DNA, the CDR3 is TGTGCCAGCAGCCTCGACAGGTCGTATGGCTACACCTTC.

The chain employs TRBV12-3 or TRBV12-4 and TRBJ2-4, with D possibly matching TRBD2 (5 bases). This CDR3 spans 15 amino acids. Trimming left V 4 bases short and J 5 bases short, with 15 bases between. The CDR3 nucleotides are TGTGCCAGCAGTTCGGTGTACGGGGTCGAAAACATTCAGTACTTC. As protein: CASSSVYGVENIQYF.

The V call is TRBV12-3 or TRBV12-4, the J call TRBJ2-2; 9 nucleotides match TRBD1. Losses at the gene ends were 4 bases for V and 7 bases for J; bases not matched to a gene: 4. This CDR3 has 14 residues. DNA for the CDR3: TGTGCCAGCAGTTCAGACAGGGGGATCGGGGAGCTGTTTTTT. Protein: CASSSDRGIGELFF.

The V and J genes are TRBV5-5 and TRBJ1-2, with a weak D call TRBD1 (5 bases). V was clipped by 4 bases and J by 4 bases, with 11 bases between them. There are 13 residues in the CDR3. Germline CDR1 is SGHKS and CDR2 is YYEKEE (reference sequence). In DNA form, the CDR3 reads TGTGCCAGCAGCCCCGACAGCCCCTATGGCTACACCTTC. Amino acid sequence: CASSPDSPYGYTF.

This chain links TRBV6-5 with TRBJ1-1; D is undetermined. Germline CDR1 is MNHEY and CDR2 is SVGAGI. V lost 6 bases and J 2 bases, leaving 7 bases between the germline ends. The CDR3 contains 12 residues. In DNA form, the CDR3 reads TGTGCCAGCAGCGACCCCAACACTGAAGCTTTCTTT. It codes for CASSDPNTEAFF.

This chain joins TRBV5-5 and TRBJ2-7; maybe TRBD1 (6 bases). The germline V and J ends were trimmed by 4 bases and 2 bases, with 7 bases remaining between them. This CDR3 comprises 12 residues. Germline CDR1 and CDR2: SGHKS and YYEKEE (reference sequence). CDR3 DNA: TGTGCCAGCAGCAGGGACACCTACGAGCAGTACTTC. Translation: CASSRDTYEQYF.

This chain connects TRBV4-1 to TRBJ2-7, with 12 bases matching TRBD2. Germline V gene data show CDR1 as MGHRA and CDR2 as YSYEKL. The CDR3 is made up of 15 amino acids. Trimming cost V 3 bases and J 4 bases; bases outside gene matches: 4. CDR3 in amino acids: CASSQASGGAYEQYF. The CDR3 nucleotides are TGCGCCAGCAGCCAGGCTAGCGGGGGGGCGTACGAGCAGTACTTC.